This T cell receptor (beta chain) was recovered during a study of control samples from healthy donors and cancer patients (TCRdb year 2020). The method behind the library was the immunoSEQ multiplex PCR assay. TCRdb retrieved this table from immuneACCESS and kept in-frame rearrangements only. Not all clones are present; in checked studies, unresolved V genes account for under half, and no reason is known for the remainder. This sample is represented by about 180,000 clones; about 92% of them were singletons. The top ten clonotypes cover roughly 1.5% of the sample. As to this clone: No cognate antigen has been identified for it. No per-base quality is available; no much larger clone lies one base away.

The junction shows trimming of 1 base on V and 0 bases on J, plus 20 bases between the germline ends. Looking up the germline V gene yields CDR1 ENHRY and CDR2 SYGVKD. Measured from the cysteine to the phenylalanine, the CDR3 is 19 residues long. The read is trimmed to its CDR3 DNA, 57 bases read in frame from base 1. The TCR sequence derives from a man aged 30 to 45 in good health. The sequenced sample was blood. The sequence joins TRBV10-3 to TRBJ2-3, with TRBD1 perhaps the D gene, on 5 matching bases. The nucleotides are TGTGCCATCAGTGAGTGGCAGGGTTTGGGTCGGCCCAGCACAGATACGCAGTATTTT. It is translated as CAISEWQGLGRPSTDTQYF.